What follows are 24 T cell receptor beta chains derived from one specimen sequenced in a study of cytomegalovirus exposure and HLA in healthy donors. PCR used 60 Vbeta primers and 13 Jbeta primers. This table comes from immunoSEQ multiplex PCR, and its TCRdb copy is limited to in-frame clones, with some not included. Among about 160,000 clones listed, about four fifths were seen once. Input material: PBMCs. The source is a middle-aged man in good health and CMV-seropositive.

In nucleotides, the CDR3 is TGTGCCAGCAGCTACCAGGGGGCGAACAATCAGCCCCAGCATTTT. Its protein is CASSYQGANNQPQHF. The gene calls are TRBV2 and TRBJ1-5; 8 bases fit TRBD1. The germline gives CDR1 SNHLY, CDR2 FYNNEI. The CDR3 totals 15 residues. After removal of 6 bases from V and 3 bases from J, the junction contained 7 bases not matched to a gene.

The rearrangement links TRBV4-3 to TRBJ2-7; TRBD2 might be the D (6 bases). Trimming took off 5 bases at V and 2 bases at J, with 16 bases between the two ends. This CDR3 region has 15 residues. From germline, CDR1 is LGHNA and CDR2 YSLEER. In nucleotides, the CDR3 is TGCGCCAGCAGCTTGGCGCCGGGGGTCACCTACGAGCAGTACTTC. The encoded protein is CASSLAPGVTYEQYF.

J is TRBJ1-1 and V is TRBV5-5; no definite D call. The germline V gene has CDR1 SGHKS and CDR2 YYEKEE (reference sequence). The germline V and J ends were trimmed by 6 bases and 3 bases, with 33 bases remaining between them. This CDR3 spans 20 amino acids. The CDR3 coding sequence is TGTGCCAGCATCGGTCCCATGTGGGGTGGGAGTATTCGGTCGGACACTGAAGCTTTCTTT. Translating it yields CASIGPMWGGSIRSDTEAFF.

The rearrangement joins TRBV11-2 to TRBJ2-3; 9 bases line up with TRBD2. This CDR3 has 19 amino acids. Germline lookup yields CDR1 SGHAT and CDR2 FQNNGV. With V trimmed by 1 base and J by 0 bases, 11 bases remained unmatched. Here the CDR3 reads CASSLVRVSGGSSTDTQYF. The DNA for the CDR3 is TGTGCCAGCAGCTTAGTCCGGGTTAGCGGGGGCTCGAGCACAGATACGCAGTATTTT.

The V call is TRBV18, the J call TRBJ1-2; 8 nucleotides line up with TRBD1. Germline values: CDR1 KGHSH, CDR2 LQKENI. The CDR3 sequence is 17 residues long. V was pared by 3 bases and J by 0 bases, with 9 bases of the junction left unmatched. The CDR3 here is CASSPGTGGMSNYGYTF. DNA of the CDR3: TGTGCCAGCTCACCGGGGACAGGAGGGATGTCTAACTATGGCTACACCTTC.

The CDR3 DNA is TGTGCCAGTAAGGGAACGGGGAATCAGCCCCAGCATTTT. Its translation: CASKGTGNQPQHF. The chain is built from TRBV2 and TRBJ1-5; D gene uncertain. V lost 9 bases to trimming and J lost 4 bases, with 13 bases between them. The CDR3 loop spans 13 amino acids. Germline CDR1 SNHLY, CDR2 FYNNEI. Full variable domain (outside the CDR3, taken from reference TRBV2 and TRBJ1-5): EPEVTQTPSHQVTQMGQEVILRCVPISNHLYFYWYRQILGQKVEFLVSFYNNEISEKSEIFDDQFSVERPDGSNFTLKIRSTKLEDSAMYFCASKGTGNQPQHFGDGTRLSIL.

This clone was recorded only once. The chain uses TRBV11-2 and TRBJ1-2; maybe TRBD1 (6 bases). This CDR3 contains 15 residues. Trimming shortened V by 5 bases and J by 2 bases, and 15 bases separated the two germline ends. CDR1 is SGHAT and CDR2 is FQNNGV in the germline V gene. The CDR3 nucleotides are TGTGCCAGCAGCCCCCTGGGGGCGGAGAACTATGGCTACACCTTC. It specifies CASSPLGAENYGYTF.

V gene TRBV7-9 combines with J gene TRBJ1-1; maybe TRBD1 (5 bases). V was shortened by 2 bases and J by 4 bases, with 11 bases between the two germline ends. The germline CDR1 and CDR2 sequences are SEHNR and FQNEAQ (reference sequence). The CDR3 loop spans 14 amino acids. The CDR3 DNA is TGTGCCAGCAGCTTAAGTGGGGCGGCCACTGAAGCTTTCTTT. Residues: CASSLSGAATEAFF.

The chain is built from TRBV6-6 and TRBJ2-2, with a tentative D call TRBD2 (7 bases). Germline-derived CDR1 and CDR2 are MNHNY and SVGAGI (reference sequence). The CDR3 loop spans 15 amino acids. Trimming removed 6 bases at V and 5 bases at J, with 16 bases between. The CDR3 loop is CASRFGGRSTGELFF. CDR3 DNA sequence: TGTGCCAGCAGATTCGGGGGGCGCTCGACCGGGGAGCTGTTTTTT.

This chain links TRBV5-1 with TRBJ2-2, with a tentative D call TRBD1 (6 bases). The CDR3 sequence is 15 residues long. Germline V gene data show CDR1 as SGHRS and CDR2 as YFSETQ. V was shortened by 4 bases and J by 6 bases, with 16 bases between the two germline ends. CDR3: CASSTEMGAPGELFF. In nucleotides, the CDR3 is TGCGCCAGCAGCACGGAGATGGGGGCGCCCGGGGAGCTGTTTTTT.

V gene TRBV10-3 combines with J gene TRBJ1-1; perhaps TRBD1 as D (5 bases). CDR3 size: 14 residues. From germline, CDR1 is ENHRY and CDR2 SYGVKD. Trimming took 6 bases from V and 5 from J, leaving 16 bases between them. CDR3 nucleotide sequence: TGTGCCATCAGCTACGAAGGGGCCGGGACTGAAGCTTTCTTT. It yields the protein CAISYEGAGTEAFF.

A few counts support this clone. The rearrangement links TRBV5-1 to TRBJ2-7; 8 bases align to TRBD2. The CDR3 totals 15 residues. V gave up 4 bases and J gave up 6 bases; unmatched junction bases: 12. Germline CDR1 is SGHRS and CDR2 is YFSETQ. The CDR3 reads CASSPGGRPPTEQYF. The CDR3 nucleotides read TGCGCCAGCAGCCCTGGCGGGAGGCCCCCAACCGAGCAGTACTTC.

The DNA of the CDR3 is TGTGCCAGCAGTTACGGAACAGGGTTGGGGCGCGAGCAGTTCTTC. Translating gives CASSYGTGLGREQFF. The chain combines TRBV6-6 with TRBJ2-1; tentative D call: TRBD1 (6 bases). CDR3 length: 15 amino acids. Germline V gives CDR1 MNHNY, CDR2 SVGAGI (reference sequence). V gave up 2 bases and J gave up 10 bases, with 18 bases separating them.

V usage is TRBV19 and J usage is TRBJ1-5; D is undetermined. The V end was cut by 7 bases, the J end by 3 bases, with 10 bases between. The CDR3 totals 13 residues. From germline, CDR1 is LNHDA and CDR2 SQIVND (reference sequence). In DNA, the CDR3 is TGTGCCAGTACGGTTCGTAACAATCAGCCCCAGCATTTT. This sequence encodes CASTVRNNQPQHF.

This clone is labeled medium-sized. CDR3 region: CASSHSLGREQYF. The DNA for the CDR3 is TGCGCCAGCAGCCACTCTCTAGGGAGGGAGCAGTACTTC. The V and J genes are TRBV4-3 and TRBJ2-7, with a tentative D call TRBD2 (6 bases). V was shortened by 3 bases and J by 7 bases, with 13 bases between the two germline ends. The CDR3 is 13 amino acids. Germline V CDR1 and CDR2: LGHNA, YSLEER.

The V gene is TRBV6-6, the J gene TRBJ1-6, with TRBD1 as a possible D gene (6 bases). The germline V gene has CDR1 MNHNY and CDR2 SVGAGI (reference sequence). The CDR3 loop spans 14 amino acids. Trimming removed 5 bases at V and 10 bases at J, with 15 bases between. For the CDR3, the DNA is TGTGCCAGCAGTGTACAGGGCCCTATCTCACCCCTCCACTTT. Protein: CASSVQGPISPLHF.

This clone was seen only a few times. The chain couples TRBV7-3 to TRBJ1-6; 9 bases agree with TRBD1. The germline V gene encodes CDR1 SGHTA and CDR2 FQGTGA. The CDR3 runs 15 residues. V lost 2 bases, J lost 5 bases, and 1 base stayed unmatched. Here the CDR3 reads CASSLGTGNNSPLHF. DNA for the CDR3: TGTGCCAGCAGCTTAGGGACAGGGAATAATTCACCCCTCCACTTT.

V and J are TRBV7-9 and TRBJ1-3, with TRBD1 matching over 9 bases. The V and J ends lost 1 base and 0 bases, in that order; junction bases with no gene match: 4. CDR3 length: 17 amino acids. The germline CDR1 and CDR2 sequences are SEHNR and FQNEAQ (reference sequence). CDR3 loop: CASSLGDRDFSGNTIYF. The CDR3 DNA reads TGTGCCAGCAGCTTAGGGGACAGGGACTTCTCTGGAAACACCATATATTTT.

The CDR3 region is CASRGNTGELFF. In DNA, the CDR3 is TGTGCCAGTCGGGGGAACACCGGGGAGCTGTTTTTT. The V and J genes are TRBV6-5 and TRBJ2-2; D might be TRBD2 (5 bases). The V and J ends lost 9 bases and 1 base respectively, with 6 bases between them. The V gene's germline CDR1 is MNHEY and CDR2 SVGAGI. The CDR3 sequence is 12 residues long.

The chain combines TRBV5-6 with TRBJ1-2; D not certain. Germline CDR1 and CDR2: SGHDT and YYEEEE. V was shortened by 4 bases and J by 7 bases, with 14 bases between the two germline ends. The CDR3 length is 13 residues. DNA of the CDR3: TGTGCCAGCAGCGTCGCCATATCGGTTGGCTACACCTTC. It codes for CASSVAISVGYTF.

CDR3 DNA sequence: TGTGCCAGCAGTTACACAGGCTCTGACAACTACAATGAGCAGTTCTTC. This translates into CASSYTGSDNYNEQFF. The V call is TRBV6-6, the J call TRBJ2-1, with a weak D call TRBD1 (5 bases). The CDR3 contains 16 residues. CDR1 and CDR2 from the germline V gene are MNHNY and SVGAGI (reference sequence). Trimming took 2 bases from V and 3 from J, leaving 14 bases between them.

This clone was seen a single time. The chain joins TRBV29-1 to TRBJ2-5; 7 bases are shared with TRBD2. CDR1 and CDR2 from the germline V gene are SQVTM and ANQGSEA. There are 14 residues in the CDR3. J lost 11 bases, V lost 0 bases, and 12 bases had no gene match. The CDR3 region has the DNA TGCAGCGTTGAAGATAACCTAGCGGCTAATTTGCAGTACTTC. Its translation is CSVEDNLAANLQYF.

The chain joins TRBV7-2 to TRBJ2-7; 13 bases map to TRBD2. The germline gives CDR1 SGHTA, CDR2 FQGNSA. V shed 5 bases, J shed 6 bases, and the junction held 10 bases outside the gene matches. This CDR3 spans 16 amino acids. The chain's CDR3 is CASSLWTSGSSGEQYF. DNA of the CDR3: TGTGCCAGCAGCCTCTGGACTAGCGGGAGCTCAGGCGAGCAGTACTTC. Drawing the rest from reference TRBV7-2 and TRBJ2-7, the complete variable domain is GAGVSQSPSNKVTEKGKDVELRCDPISGHTALYWYRQSLGQGLEFLIYFQGNSAPDKSGLPSDRFSAERTGGSVSTLTIQRTQQEDSAVYLCASSLWTSGSSGEQYFGPGTRLTVT.

The chain couples TRBV19 to TRBJ1-4; possibly TRBD1 for D (6 bases). V was trimmed by 3 bases and J by 8 bases, leaving 13 bases between them. The CDR3 loop spans 14 amino acids. Germline V gives CDR1 LNHDA, CDR2 SQIVND (reference sequence). The CDR3 protein is CASSIRGAEEKLFF. CDR3 coding DNA: TGTGCCAGTAGTATTCGGGGGGCGGAAGAAAAACTGTTTTTT.